The subject of this entry is one T cell receptor beta chain. Study processing details: It was from reference gene primer amplification that nucleated cell counts were estimated. The assay was immunoSEQ multiplex PCR, and TCRdb's table has in-frame clones only and misses some. V and J calls and clone size are copied from that table; D and trimming were computed from the DNA. This table has 180,000 or so clones, approximately 86% appearing once. The entry originates in a study of blood T cell repertoires in COVID-19. The overall study: From the United States, Italy and Spain came samples of acute and convalescent COVID-19. PBMCs, B-cell-depleted T cells, or T cells provided the cDNA or gDNA that made up the material.

This receptor was taken from a man between 65 and 79 years old with acute or convalescent COVID-19. The sample taken for sequencing was peripheral blood.

The CDR3: CASSDPTGGGEKLFF. The CDR3 bases are TGTGCCAGCAGTGACCCGACAGGGGGCGGAGAAAAACTGTTTTTT. The rearrangement joins TRBV6-1 to TRBJ1-4; 10 bases are shared with TRBD1. There are 15 residues in the CDR3. CDR1 and CDR2 from the germline V gene are MNHNS and SASEGT. Unmatched junction bases numbered 6, after V lost 3 bases and J lost 8 bases.